These T cell receptor beta chains were read from a single sample in a study of response to subunit inactivated influenza vaccine. TCRdb redid the calling of the RT-PCR reads with MiXCR, one entry per CDR3 protein. Of 430,000 or so distinct CDR3 sequences in the sample, approximately 9.9% were seen once. The source material was PBMCs from blood, sampled 40 to 50 days after vaccination. These receptor sequences come from a man aged 50-59 years who received an inactivated influenza vaccine. Both conserved end residues are part of each CDR3. D genes are given only for firm matches.

CDR3aa	d_gene	len	v_gene
CASRPSRGLEAGELFF	.	16	TRBV5-1
CATSWGNQPQHF	.	12	TRBV24-1
CASGPGDTQYF	.	11	TRBV9
CATSDSPTGILSYEQYF	.	17	TRBV24-1
CAINRESPYEQYF	.	13	TRBV6-1
CASSPTGGENIQYF	TRBD1	14	TRBV5-1
CASSQDAERNEQFF	.	14	TRBV4-2
CSASIGLSGTQYF	.	13	TRBV20-1
CASSDSNQPQHF	.	12	TRBV2
CASSSDGTKQFF	TRBD2	12	TRBV7-2
CASGAGGGTDTQYF	TRBD2	14	TRBV27
CASSGMGGFSYEQYF	.	15	TRBV5-1
CASSLRTSGNDNEQFF	TRBD2	16	TRBV27
CASSLDGYNSPLHF	.	14	TRBV4-3
CASSVRSRGGYNEQFF	TRBD2	16	TRBV9
CATHNRDSYGYTF	.	13	TRBV12-3/TRBV12-4
CASREAGGTNTGELFF	TRBD1	16	TRBV7-2
CASSQVSLNTGELFF	.	15	TRBV4-3
CASSQVTSSYEQYF	.	14	TRBV11-2
CASSFLAGRETQYF	TRBD2	14	TRBV28
CASSSSPGAKETQYF	.	15	TRBV5-1
CASSLGSPSGQETQYF	TRBD2	16	TRBV5-1
CASSLGAQGFETQYF	.	15	TRBV5-1
CSARAGTSYNEQFF	.	14	TRBV20-1
CSASMGGSYGYTF	.	13	TRBV20-1
CSATHRDRGGLQYF	TRBD1	14	TRBV20-1
CAWSTSRYNEQFF	.	13	TRBV30
CASRDGYTPNYGYTF	.	15	TRBV28
CASSSDRGQTQYF	TRBD1	13	TRBV5-1
CASSPDGTMTGELFF	.	15	TRBV7-2
CATRRGLAVTQETQYF	TRBD2	16	TRBV6-1
CSVEDEQAPYGYTF	.	14	TRBV29-1
CASSHSGQAEAFF	TRBD1	13	TRBV3-1
CTHCLGRETYEQYF	.	14	TRBV20-1
CSARGTHNQPQHF	.	13	TRBV20-1
CASRRLSGADTQYF	.	14	TRBV6-2/TRBV6-3
CASSFTGQREQYF	.	13	TRBV28
CASSGLAGEGQEQFF	TRBD2	15	TRBV2
CASSRDIQYF	.	10	TRBV28
CASSQGGDSYGYTF	TRBD1	14	TRBV14
CSAMGEGSPLHF	.	12	TRBV20-1
CASSQDNRASGTDTQYF	.	17	TRBV4-2
CASQKSGANVLTF	.	13	TRBV10-3
CSASNLATSTGELFF	.	15	TRBV20-1
CASSLARGAGETQYF	.	15	TRBV12-3/TRBV12-4
CSASPAGGTSGRTYEQNF	TRBD2	18	TRBV20-1
CASSQGRQATRSEQYF	.	16	TRBV4-1